The clone carrying this T cell receptor (beta chain) was picked up a small number of times. This sample is part of a study of cytomegalovirus exposure and HLA in healthy donors. The PCR employed 60 Vbeta primers together with 13 Jbeta primers. The assay was immunoSEQ multiplex PCR, and TCRdb's table has in-frame clones only and misses some. This sample has approximately 92,000 clones, with around 70% found just once. The CDR3 is made up of 15 amino acids. V gave up 6 bases and J gave up 2 bases; unmatched junction bases: 6. Germline V gene lookup returns CDR1 LNHDA and CDR2 SQIVND (reference sequence).

This chain links TRBV19 with TRBJ1-4; 7 bases agree with TRBD1. The source of this sequence is a man aged 45-65 years in good health and CMV-seronegative. Sequencing input: PBMCs. The CDR3 sequence is CASSPGQETNEKLFF. For the CDR3, the DNA is TGTGCCAGTAGCCCAGGACAGGAGACTAATGAAAAACTGTTTTTT.